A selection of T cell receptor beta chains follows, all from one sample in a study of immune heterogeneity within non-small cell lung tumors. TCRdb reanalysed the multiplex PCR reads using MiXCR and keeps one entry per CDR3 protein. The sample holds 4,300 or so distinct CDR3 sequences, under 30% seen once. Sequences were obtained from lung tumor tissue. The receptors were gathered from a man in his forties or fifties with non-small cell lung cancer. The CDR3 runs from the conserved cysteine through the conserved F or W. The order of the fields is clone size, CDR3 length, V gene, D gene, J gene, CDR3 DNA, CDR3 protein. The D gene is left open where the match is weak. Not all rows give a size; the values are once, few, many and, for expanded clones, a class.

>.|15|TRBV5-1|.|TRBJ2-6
TGCGCCAGCAGCTCAAGGGAGACTGGGGCCAACGTCCTGACTTTC
CASSSRETGANVLTF
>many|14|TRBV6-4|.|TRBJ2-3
TGTGCCAGCAGTGAAATAGGGGGCACAGATACGCAGTATTTT
CASSEIGGTDTQYF
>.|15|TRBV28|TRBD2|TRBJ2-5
TGTGCCATTAGTTTTCTCCAGCGGGAGATGAAGACCCAGTACTTC
CAISFLQREMKTQYF
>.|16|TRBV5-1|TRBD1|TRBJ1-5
TGCGCCAGCAGCTTGGTCCAAAAAGGGGGCACAGATACGCAGCATTTT
CASSLVQKGGTDTQHF
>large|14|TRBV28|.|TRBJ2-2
TGTGCCAGCAGTGGGACGGTAGAAACCGGGGAGCTGTTTTTT
CASSGTVETGELFF
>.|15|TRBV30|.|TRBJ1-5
TGTGCCTGGAGTTTATCTGGGGCTAGCAATCAGCCCCAACATTTT
CAWSLSGASNQPQHF
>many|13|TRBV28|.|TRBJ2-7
TGTGCCAGCCTGAAGAAGAGCTCCTACGAGCAGTACTTC
CASLKKSSYEQYF
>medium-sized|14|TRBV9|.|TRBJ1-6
TGTGCCAGCAGCGTGACCCTCTATAATTCACCCCTCCACTTT
CASSVTLYNSPLHF
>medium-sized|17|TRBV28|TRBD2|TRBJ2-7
TGTGCCAGCAGTCTGGGACTAGCGGGAGTTCGGTCCTACGAGCAGTACTTC
CASSLGLAGVRSYEQYF
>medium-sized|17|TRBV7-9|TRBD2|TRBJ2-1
TGTGCCAGCAGCTCCGGGACTAGCGGGATCTCCTACAATGAGCAGTTCTTC
CASSSGTSGISYNEQFF
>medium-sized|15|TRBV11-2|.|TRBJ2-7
TGTGCCAGCAGCTCGCCGGGACGGTCGTCCTACGAGCAGTACTTC
CASSSPGRSSYEQYF
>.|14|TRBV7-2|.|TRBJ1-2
TGTGCCAGCAGCTTCGTGAAGGGCTCGGGCGGCTACACCTTC
CASSFVKGSGGYTF
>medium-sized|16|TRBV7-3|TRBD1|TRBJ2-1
TGTGCCAGCAGCGCCACCGGGACAGGGGTATTGGGTGAGCAGTTCTTC
CASSATGTGVLGEQFF
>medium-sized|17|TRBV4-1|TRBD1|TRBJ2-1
TGCGCCAGCAGCCAGCATGGACAGGGACTCTCGTACAATGAGCAGTTCTTC
CASSQHGQGLSYNEQFF
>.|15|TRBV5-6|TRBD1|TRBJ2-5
TGTGCCAGCAGCTATAACAGGGGGTTCCAAGAGACCCAGTACTTC
CASSYNRGFQETQYF
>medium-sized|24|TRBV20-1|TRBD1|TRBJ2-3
TGCAGTGCTAGAGGAACACCTGGATCGATGGTTCCCACATCGGTACAGGGGTGGCCAGATACGCAGTATTTT
CSARGTPGSMVPTSVQGWPDTQYF
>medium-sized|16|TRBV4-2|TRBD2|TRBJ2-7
TGTGCCAGCAGCCAAGAAAGGGGGACTAGCGGGATGGAGCAGTACTTC
CASSQERGTSGMEQYF
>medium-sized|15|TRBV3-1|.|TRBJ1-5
TGTGCCAGCAGCCGGACCCGGGGGGCCAATCAGCCCCAGCATTTT
CASSRTRGANQPQHF
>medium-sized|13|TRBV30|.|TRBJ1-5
TGTGCCTGGAGTGTACAGGATGCACAGCCCCAGCATTTT
CAWSVQDAQPQHF
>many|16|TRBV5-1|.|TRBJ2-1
TGCGCCAGCAGCCATTCTCGTCTGGGGGGTGGGCATGAGCAGTTCTTC
CASSHSRLGGGHEQFF
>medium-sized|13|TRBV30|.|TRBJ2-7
TGTGCCTGGAGTAGAATGGACAGCTACGAGCAGTACTTC
CAWSRMDSYEQYF
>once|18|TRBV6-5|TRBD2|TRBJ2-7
TGTGCCAGCTGTTACTCGAGGGTGGGGGGGATGAACTCCTACGAGCAGAACTTC
CASCYSRVGGMNSYEQNF
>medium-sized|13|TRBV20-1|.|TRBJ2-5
TGCAGTGCTAGTGGGGCCTACCAAGAGACCCAGTACTTC
CSASGAYQETQYF
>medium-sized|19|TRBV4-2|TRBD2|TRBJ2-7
TGTGCCAGCAGCCTACGCGCGTCTATACGACTAGCGGAAAGCTACGAGCAGTACTTC
CASSLRASIRLAESYEQYF
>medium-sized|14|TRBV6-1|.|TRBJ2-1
TGTGCCAGCTCGCGGGGGCCTAGCTCTAATGAGCAGTTCTTC
CASSRGPSSNEQFF
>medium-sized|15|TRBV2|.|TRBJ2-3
TGTGCCAGCAGCCCCGGGACACTGAGCACAGATACGCAGTATTTT
CASSPGTLSTDTQYF
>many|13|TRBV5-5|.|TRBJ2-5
TGTGCCAGCAGCTTGGCACGGGAAGAGACCCAGTACTTC
CASSLAREETQYF
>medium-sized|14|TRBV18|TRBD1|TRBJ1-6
TGTGCCAGCTCACGACAGGGCGCGAATTCACCCCTCCACTTT
CASSRQGANSPLHF
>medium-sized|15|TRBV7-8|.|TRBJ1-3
TGTGCCAGCAGCTTAGGAGGGGGGCGCGGAAACACCATATATTTT
CASSLGGGRGNTIYF
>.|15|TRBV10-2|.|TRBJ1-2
TGCGCCAGCAGTGAGTCCGGTGGGGGTACCTATGGCTACACGTTC
CASSESGGGTYGYTF
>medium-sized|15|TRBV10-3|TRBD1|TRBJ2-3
TGTGCCATCAGGGGACAGGTTGAGGGCACAGATACGCAGTATTTT
CAIRGQVEGTDTQYF
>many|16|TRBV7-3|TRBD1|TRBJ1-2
TGTGCCAGCAGCTTAACAGGGGGCGGGCAAGACTATGGCTACACCTTC
CASSLTGGGQDYGYTF
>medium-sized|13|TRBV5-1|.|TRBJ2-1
TGCGCCAGCAAACTCAACTTCGACGGGGAGCAGTTCTTC
CASKLNFDGEQFF
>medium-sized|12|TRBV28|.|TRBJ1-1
TGTGCCAGCAGGAGGTGGAGCACTGAAGCTTTCTTT
CASRRWSTEAFF
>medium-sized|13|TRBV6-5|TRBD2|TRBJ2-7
TGTGCCAGCAGTTACGGGCTAGCGGGGGTGCAGTACTTC
CASSYGLAGVQYF
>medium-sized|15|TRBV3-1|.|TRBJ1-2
TGTGCCAGCAGCCTAGGAGGGACTTTGCACTATGGCTACACCTTC
CASSLGGTLHYGYTF
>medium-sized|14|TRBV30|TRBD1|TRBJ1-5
TGTGCCTGGAGTGTAGGGCAGGGGGTTGCGCCCCAGCATTTT
CAWSVGQGVAPQHF
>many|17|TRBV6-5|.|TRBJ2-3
TGTGCCAGCAGTTACGCCCTGACTAGTATCGGCACAGATACGCAGTATTTT
CASSYALTSIGTDTQYF
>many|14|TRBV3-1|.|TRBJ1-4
TGTGCCAGCACCCAACGGGACAAGAATGAAAAACTGTTTTTT
CASTQRDKNEKLFF
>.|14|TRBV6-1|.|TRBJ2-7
TGTGCCACCACGGACGGGGCGAACTCTTACGAGCAGTACTTC
CATTDGANSYEQYF
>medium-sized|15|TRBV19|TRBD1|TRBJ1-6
TGTGCCAGTAGCGAATTGACAGGGGGCATTTCACCCCTCCACTTT
CASSELTGGISPLHF
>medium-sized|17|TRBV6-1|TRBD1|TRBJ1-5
TGTGCCAGCAGACCCGAGGGACAGGGGGTTTTCCGTCAGCCCCAGCATTTT
CASRPEGQGVFRQPQHF
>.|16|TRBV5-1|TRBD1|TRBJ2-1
TGCGCCAGCAGCAAGGGACAGGCGGGCTCCTACAATGAGCAGTTCTTC
CASSKGQAGSYNEQFF
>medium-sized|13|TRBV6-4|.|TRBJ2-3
TGTGCCAGCAGTGATGGTTACGGGAGTACGCAGTATTTT
CASSDGYGSTQYF
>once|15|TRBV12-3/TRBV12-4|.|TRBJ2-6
TGTGCCAGCAGTCTCCAACAGTCGCTTTCGAATGTCCTGACTTTC
CASSLQQSLSNVLTF
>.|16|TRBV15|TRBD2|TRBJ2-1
TGTGCCACGAGAACTTTAGCGGGGGGGCTATACAATGAGCAGTTCTTC
CATRTLAGGLYNEQFF
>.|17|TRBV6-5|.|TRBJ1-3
TGTGCCAGCAGTTACTCCGGCGGCGGCTCCTCTGGAAACACCATATATTTT
CASSYSGGGSSGNTIYF
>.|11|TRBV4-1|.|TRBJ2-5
TGCGCCAGCAGCCAACAAGGGACCCAGTACTTC
CASSQQGTQYF